Given below is one TCR beta chain in context. Stated treatment: oral pan-JAK inhibitor, 5-10 mg twice daily. Extracted RNA was reverse transcribed, and the resulting cDNA served as sequencing template. TCRdb's table, derived via immunoSEQ multiplex PCR, lists solely in-frame clones and lacks some. Among roughly 190,000 clones listed, approximately 60% were seen once. Per germline, CDR1 MDHEN and CDR2 SYDVKM. V lost 6 bases and J 3 bases, leaving 11 bases between the germline ends. The CDR3 has 13 residues. The sample comes from a study of CD8+ T cells in alopecia areata. Sequencing used CD4+ T cells sorted from blood, obtained at week 4, from a patient treated with tofacitinib. This TCR was recovered from a human donor with alopecia areata. The genes are TRBV28 and TRBJ2-5; D perhaps matches TRBD2 (6 bases). CDR3 sequence: CASSHGGKETQYF. The CDR3 nucleotides are TGTGCCAGCAGCCATGGGGGGAAAGAGACCCAGTACTTC.